This T cell receptor beta chain comes out of a study of cytomegalovirus exposure and HLA in healthy donors. Study in general: In an early release, HLA-typed donors contributed about 80 million unique TCR sequences. Study-wide results and limits: A missense DCLRE1C variant was associated with V- and J-gene trimming of TCR beta chains in a later analysis, and an independent cohort replicated the association.

The primer mix had 60 Vbeta and 13 Jbeta primers. Here immunoSEQ multiplex PCR was the method, and the copy in TCRdb shows in-frame clones only, minus some. Among nearly 95,000 clones listed, roughly two thirds were seen once. Of note for this clone: The target antigen is unknown.

Germline CDR1 reads SEHNR; CDR2 reads FQNEAQ (reference sequence). V was cut by 5 bases and J by 1 base, with 15 bases left in between. The CDR3 runs 15 residues. The chain recombines TRBV7-9 with TRBJ2-7; D remains ambiguous. What was sequenced was PBMCs. The source of this sequence is a woman in her 30s in good health and CMV-seronegative. The CDR3 DNA follows: TGTGCCAGCAGCGTGATGGGCGTCGGATCCTACGAGCAGTACTTC. Translation: CASSVMGVGSYEQYF.